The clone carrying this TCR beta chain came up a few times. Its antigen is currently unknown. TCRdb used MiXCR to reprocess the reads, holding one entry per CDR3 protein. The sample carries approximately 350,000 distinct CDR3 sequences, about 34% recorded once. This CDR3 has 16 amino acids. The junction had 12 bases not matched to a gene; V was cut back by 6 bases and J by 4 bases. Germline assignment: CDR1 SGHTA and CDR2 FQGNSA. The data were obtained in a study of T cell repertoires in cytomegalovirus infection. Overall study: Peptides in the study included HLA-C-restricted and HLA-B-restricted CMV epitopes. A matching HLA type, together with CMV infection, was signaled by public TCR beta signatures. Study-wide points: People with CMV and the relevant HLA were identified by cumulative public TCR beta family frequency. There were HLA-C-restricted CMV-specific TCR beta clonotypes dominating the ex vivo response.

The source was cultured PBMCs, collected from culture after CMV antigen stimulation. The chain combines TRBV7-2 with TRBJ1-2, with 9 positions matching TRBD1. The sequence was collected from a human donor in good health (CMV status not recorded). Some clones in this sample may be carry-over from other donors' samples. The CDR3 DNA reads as TGTGCCAGCAGTCCCGGCTTGGGACAGGGAGGCTATGGCTACACCTTC. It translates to CASSPGLGQGGYGYTF.